These 14 T cell receptor beta chains were sequenced from one sample in a study of blood T cell repertoires in COVID-19. Generated by immunoSEQ multiplex PCR, the TCRdb table keeps only in-frame clones and is missing some. The repertoire has roughly 230,000 clones, nearly 95% of them found once; the top ten carry over 0.8%. The sample taken for sequencing was peripheral blood. These TCRs come from a man aged 30 to 45 with COVID-19, enrolled during active disease.

This clone has only a few counts. The chain recombines TRBV18 with TRBJ2-3, with a weak D call TRBD2 (5 bases). V was trimmed by 2 bases and J by 2 bases, leaving 14 bases between them. There are 16 residues in the CDR3. Germline CDR1 reads KGHSH; CDR2 reads LQKENI. The CDR3 nucleotides read TGTGCCAGCTCACCAAGGGTCGGAGACTACACAGATACGCAGTATTTT. It codes for CASSPRVGDYTDTQYF.

The chain has TRBV3-1 (or the pseudogene TRBV3-2) and TRBJ2-7; TRBD1 might be the D (5 bases). The CDR3 spans 13 residues. CDR1 LGHDT and CDR2 YNNKEL come from the germline V gene (reference sequence). With 5 bases removed from V and 3 bases from J, the gap between germline ends came to 11 bases. This CDR3 is CASSLRQNYEQYF. In DNA, the CDR3 is TGTGCCAGCAGCTTGAGACAGAACTACGAGCAGTACTTC.

The V and J genes are TRBV10-2 and TRBJ1-2; no reliable D call. This CDR3 spans 14 amino acids. CDR1 and CDR2 from the germline V gene are WSHSY and SAAADI. Between the trimmed V and J ends, which lost 6 bases and 4 bases, there was a span of 15 bases. CDR3 DNA: TGCGCCAGCAGGGAGGACGTCCGGAGCTATGGCTACACCTTC. Residues: CASREDVRSYGYTF.

V gene TRBV7-3 combines with J gene TRBJ1-6; 9 nucleotides agree with TRBD1. Germline V gene sequence: CDR1 SGHTA, CDR2 FQGTGA. Trimming cost V 4 bases and J 9 bases; bases outside gene matches: 7. This CDR3 is built from 15 residues. CDR3: CASSSTGTGTSPLHF. DNA of the CDR3: TGTGCCAGCAGCTCAACCGGGACAGGGACTTCACCCCTCCACTTT.

This clone is a singleton in its sample. V is TRBV5-1 and J is TRBJ1-2, with 9 bases aligning to TRBD1. J lost 5 bases, V lost 3 bases, and 8 bases had no gene match. The germline gives CDR1 SGHRS, CDR2 YFSETQ. The CDR3 is made up of 15 amino acids. In nucleotides, the CDR3 is TGCGCCAGCAGCTCGTCCGGGACAGGGTCATATGGCTACACCTTC. It is translated as CASSSSGTGSYGYTF.

V gene TRBV29-1 combines with J gene TRBJ1-2, with TRBD1 identical over 9 bases. V was pared by 4 bases and J by 6 bases, with 3 bases of the junction left unmatched. CDR3 length equals 12 residues. The germline gives CDR1 SQVTM, CDR2 ANQGSEA. CDR3 coding DNA: TGCAGCGTTGGGACAGGGGAAAATGGCTACACCTTC. This encodes CSVGTGENGYTF.

The chain uses TRBV7-9 and TRBJ1-1, with a tentative D call TRBD1 (6 bases). The germline V gene has CDR1 SEHNR and CDR2 FQNEAQ (reference sequence). CDR3 length equals 15 residues. V was cut by 5 bases and J by 5 bases, with 18 bases left in between. CDR3 in amino acids: CASSPHLTGSTEAFF. The CDR3 DNA is TGTGCCAGCAGCCCGCACCTAACAGGGTCGACTGAAGCTTTCTTT.

The chain has TRBV18 and TRBJ1-2; a weak D match, TRBD1 (5 bases). Deletions cut 0 bases from V and 5 bases from J, with 10 bases between. This CDR3 is built from 14 residues. The germline CDR1 and CDR2 sequences are KGHSH and LQKENI. The CDR3 sequence is CASSPPGRAYGYTF. CDR3 in DNA: TGTGCCAGCTCACCACCTGGCAGGGCGTATGGCTACACCTTC.

The chain joins TRBV30 to TRBJ1-3; the match to TRBD1 covers 7 bases. The CDR3 has 14 residues. With 6 bases clipped from V and 4 bases from J, the junction kept 9 bases outside the gene matches. CDR1 and CDR2 from the germline V gene are GTSNPN and SVGIG (reference sequence). The CDR3 loop reads CACLTGKSGNTIYF. Here the CDR3 DNA reads TGTGCCTGCCTGACAGGGAAATCCGGAAACACCATATATTTT.

The CDR3 region is CASKFRDSSEAFF. CDR3 sequence (DNA): TGTGCCAGCAAGTTCCGGGACAGTTCTGAAGCTTTCTTT. The V gene is TRBV6-6, the J gene TRBJ1-1; 7 bases are a match to TRBD1. CDR3 length: 13 residues. V shed 7 bases, J shed 6 bases, and the junction held 8 bases outside the gene matches. Germline assignment: CDR1 MNHNY and CDR2 SVGAGI (reference sequence).

The chain's CDR3 is CASSLGGDRVHEQYF. The CDR3 region has the DNA TGCGCCAGCAGCTTGGGGGGTGACAGGGTTCACGAGCAGTACTTC. The chain combines TRBV5-1 with TRBJ2-7; 7 nucleotides match TRBD1. The CDR3 consists of 15 residues. Trimming removed 0 bases from V and 5 bases from J; junction bases left unmatched: 8. Germline loops: CDR1 SGHRS, CDR2 YFSETQ.

J is TRBJ2-5 and V is TRBV3-1 (or the pseudogene TRBV3-2), with 7 bases identical to TRBD2. This CDR3 spans 16 amino acids. The V segment lost 0 bases and the J segment 3 bases; nucleotides outside the gene matches: 7. Per germline, CDR1 LGHDT and CDR2 YNNKEL (reference sequence). The CDR3 protein is CASSQELLRGKETQYF. The CDR3 region has the DNA TGTGCCAGCAGCCAAGAATTGCTGCGGGGGAAAGAGACCCAGTACTTC.

The V and J genes are TRBV11-2 and TRBJ1-2; weak D call: TRBD1 (6 bases). CDR1 and CDR2 from the germline V gene are SGHAT and FQNNGV. There are 15 residues in the CDR3. V shed 5 bases and J shed 4 bases, with 17 bases lying between them. In nucleotides, the CDR3 is TGTGCCAGCAGCACACCTCGAACAGGGATCTATGGCTACACCTTC. The encoded protein is CASSTPRTGIYGYTF.

The chain combines TRBV27 with TRBJ1-4; 12 bases match TRBD1. The germline V gene encodes CDR1 MNHEY and CDR2 SMNVEV (reference sequence). The CDR3 runs to 15 residues. With V trimmed by 5 bases and J by 8 bases, 6 bases remained unmatched. CDR3: CASSKMGTGGEKLFF. Here the CDR3 DNA reads TGTGCCAGCAGTAAAATGGGGACAGGGGGCGAAAAACTGTTTTTT.